The 26 T cell receptor beta chains below all came from one sample that was sequenced in a study of blood T cells in healthy people across ages. Through a sample-barcoded 5' primer and a J-beta primer mix, a second PCR was run for roughly 6 to 12 cycles. From the 5' RACE reads, TCRdb called clonotypes with MiXCR, one entry per CDR3 protein. The sample includes hundreds of thousands of distinct CDR3 sequences, 45% to 55% of them seen just once. The sequenced sample consisted of blood. These receptor sequences come from a man older than 75 in good health.

Points on this clonotype: Just one base apart from a much larger clone, this may be a read error. V is TRBV6-6 and J is TRBJ2-1, with D possibly matching TRBD2 (5 bases). The DNA matches TRBJ2-7 better at its end, which makes the J call doubtful. The CDR3 is made up of 14 amino acids. Germline V lookup: CDR1 MNHNY, CDR2 SVGAGI (reference sequence). This CDR3 is CASTKDWTYNEQYF. CDR3 DNA: TGTGCCAGCACCAAGGACTGGACCTACAATGAGCAGTACTTC.

This clonotype has just a few counts. The chain combines TRBV9 with TRBJ2-1, with 11 bases matching TRBD2. This CDR3 has 15 residues. Trimming took 4 bases from V and 3 from J; bases not matched to a gene: 3. The germline V gene has CDR1 SGDLS and CDR2 YYNGEE. The CDR3 protein is CASSRLAGNYNEQFF. CDR3 nucleotides: TGTGCCAGCAGCCGACTAGCGGGAAACTACAATGAGCAGTTCTTC.

Only a few counts were recorded for this clonotype. This rearrangement joins TRBV20-1 to TRBJ2-3; 9 bases map to TRBD2. CDR3 length: 15 amino acids. CDR1 is DFQATT, CDR2 SNEGSKA, per germline (reference sequence). V lost 5 bases to trimming and J lost 4 bases; unmatched junction nucleotides: 10. The CDR3 loop reads CSAPLPREGADTQYF. The DNA of the CDR3 is TGCAGTGCTCCCCTCCCGCGGGAGGGAGCAGATACGCAGTATTTT.

This chain connects TRBV24-1 to TRBJ2-5; 7 bases fit TRBD2. The CDR3 runs to 19 residues. J gave up 11 bases and V 5 bases, and 28 bases lay outside the gene matches. Germline loops: CDR1 KGHDR, CDR2 SFDVKD. The CDR3 coding sequence is TGTGCCACCAGTGTTCGGCGGGGGTATCCCCACTATCGGCACAATGAGCAGTACTTC. Translating gives CATSVRRGYPHYRHNEQYF.

This clonotype appeared once. The chain recombines TRBV7-6 with TRBJ2-1; D remains ambiguous. V was shortened by 5 bases and J by 4 bases, with 15 bases between the two germline ends. The CDR3 totals 15 residues. Germline lookup yields CDR1 SGHVS and CDR2 FNYEAQ. The CDR3 nucleotides are TGTGCCAGCAGCCCTGAAGATCGGGCTTACAATGAGCAGTTCTTC. It yields the protein CASSPEDRAYNEQFF.

The V gene is TRBV5-6, the J gene TRBJ2-4; 9 bases line up with TRBD1. The J call may be mistaken, given a closer DNA end match to TRBJ2-7. CDR3 length equals 19 residues. Germline V gene sequence: CDR1 SGHDT, CDR2 YYEEEE. For the CDR3, the DNA is TGTGCCAGCAGCTCACGATGGGGACAGGGAGACCGGGGGTCGGACGAGCAGTACTTC. This gives the protein CASSSRWGQGDRGSDEQYF.

The V call is TRBV7-3, the J call TRBJ1-2, with 10 bases identical to TRBD1. The V gene end was trimmed by 4 bases and the J gene end by 4 bases; junction bases not matched to a gene: 3. In germline, CDR1 is SGHTA, CDR2 FQGTGA. The CDR3 totals 14 residues. The CDR3 loop is CASSSTGGGYGYTF. CDR3 sequence (DNA): TGTGCCAGCAGCTCGACAGGGGGCGGCTATGGCTACACCTTC.

This clonotype has only a few counts. This chain joins TRBV27 and TRBJ2-4, with D perhaps TRBD2 (6 bases). The J call may be faulty, since TRBJ2-7 better matches the DNA end. The CDR3 covers 14 residues. CDR1 is MNHEY, CDR2 SMNVEV, per germline (reference sequence). Here the CDR3 reads CASSKEGGPYEQYF. The DNA of the CDR3 is TGTGCCAGCAGCAAGGAGGGTGGACCCTACGAGCAGTACTTC.

This clonotype was recorded a few times. DNA of the CDR3: TGTGCCAGCAGAATATCGGTCGGGGAGCTGTTTTTT. This codes for CASRISVGELFF. J is TRBJ2-2 and V is TRBV28, with unresolved D. The germline gives CDR1 MDHEN, CDR2 SYDVKM. Trimming took off 6 bases at V and 7 bases at J, with 9 bases between the two ends. The CDR3 consists of 12 residues.

The V gene is TRBV6-2 or TRBV6-3, the J gene TRBJ2-1; no firm D call. CDR3 length equals 12 residues. The V end lost 5 bases, the J end lost 6 bases, and 8 bases lay between the germline ends. The germline V gene has CDR1 MNHEY and CDR2 SVGEGT. DNA of the CDR3: TGTGCCAGCAGTCGACTTTTCAATGAGCAGTTCTTC. It yields the protein CASSRLFNEQFF.

This chain links TRBV5-6 with TRBJ2-1; D unresolved. V was trimmed by 4 bases and J by 2 bases, leaving 13 bases between them. The CDR3 sequence is 15 residues long. CDR1 is SGHDT, CDR2 YYEEEE, per germline. The CDR3 protein is CASSVSPWAYNEQFF. CDR3 in DNA: TGTGCCAGCAGCGTGAGCCCCTGGGCCTACAATGAGCAGTTCTTC.

This clonotype has just a few counts. This chain uses TRBV9 with TRBJ2-1, with D unclear. CDR3 size: 16 residues. Between the trimmed V and J ends, which lost 4 bases and 3 bases, there was a span of 17 bases. Germline V lookup: CDR1 SGDLS, CDR2 YYNGEE. The DNA of the CDR3 is TGTGCCAGCAGCCTCTCGCTGAGCCGTTACTACAATGAGCAGTTCTTC. Protein: CASSLSLSRYYNEQFF.

The chain links TRBV29-1 to TRBJ2-7; TRBD1 matches at 9 bases. Germline CDR1 reads SQVTM; CDR2 reads ANQGSEA. The CDR3 runs 14 residues. V gave up 7 bases and J gave up 0 bases; unmatched junction bases: 7. CDR3 DNA sequence: TGCAGCGCTCAGACAGGGGGAAACTCCTACGAGCAGTACTTC. It encodes CSAQTGGNSYEQYF.

V and J are TRBV29-1 and TRBJ2-1; D unclear. The CDR3 runs to 15 residues. Between the trimmed V and J ends, which lost 2 bases and 9 bases, there was a span of 20 bases. Per germline, CDR1 SQVTM and CDR2 ANQGSEA. As DNA, the CDR3 is TGCAGCGTTGAAAAAACGAGGACCGACTCGCCTGAGCAGTTCTTC. It codes for CSVEKTRTDSPEQFF.

This clonotype was seen only a few times. This chain links TRBV7-2 with TRBJ2-7; 9 bases fit TRBD2. The CDR3 totals 15 residues. V gave up 4 bases and J gave up 2 bases; unmatched junction bases: 6. Germline loops: CDR1 SGHTA, CDR2 FQGNSA. As DNA, the CDR3 is TGTGCCAGCAGCTCCTCTGGGACTAGCCCCTACGAGCAGTACTTC. Amino acid sequence: CASSSSGTSPYEQYF. Full variable domain (remainder filled in from reference TRBV7-2 and TRBJ2-7): GAGVSQSPSNKVTEKGKDVELRCDPISGHTALYWYRQSLGQGLEFLIYFQGNSAPDKSGLPSDRFSAERTGGSVSTLTIQRTQQEDSAVYLCASSSSGTSPYEQYFGPGTRLTVT.

The chain joins TRBV21-1 to TRBJ1-5; the DNA was not compared with TRBD1, the D call given in the table. TRBV21-1 is a pseudogene locus. The CDR3 is made up of 11 amino acids. The CDR3: CATQGNQPQHF. As DNA, the CDR3 is TGTGCCACCCAGGGAAATCAGCCCCAGCATTTT.

This rearrangement joins TRBV2 to TRBJ2-7; 8 bases map to TRBD1. Unmatched junction bases numbered 7, after V lost 4 bases and J lost 2 bases. The length of the CDR3 is 15 residues. The germline gives CDR1 SNHLY, CDR2 FYNNEI. CDR3 coding DNA: TGTGCCAGCAGTGCCAGACAGGGGAGCACCTACGAGCAGTACTTC. This gives the protein CASSARQGSTYEQYF.

This clonotype came up many times. The chain recombines TRBV6-6 with TRBJ2-2; the D is unclear. The CDR3 covers 13 residues. CDR1 MNHNY and CDR2 SVGAGI come from the germline V gene (reference sequence). Deletions cut 6 bases from V and 2 bases from J, with 7 bases between. CDR3 nucleotides: TGTGCCAGCAGGGGATCTAACACCGGGGAGCTGTTTTTT. Translation: CASRGSNTGELFF.

The CDR3 DNA reads TGCGCCAGCAGCGGAGACAGGTCGGGGTCTTCCTACGAGCAGTACTTC. It encodes CASSGDRSGSSYEQYF. The J gene is TRBJ2-4, the V gene TRBV5-1; tentatively, D is TRBD1 (6 bases). Near its end, the DNA agrees better with TRBJ2-7, so the J call may be wrong. This CDR3 contains 16 residues. CDR1 is SGHRS, CDR2 YFSETQ, per germline.

This clonotype was seen a few times. This sequence joins TRBV5-1 and TRBJ2-7; possibly TRBD2 for D (6 bases). V lost 4 bases and J 2 bases, leaving 16 bases between the germline ends. The CDR3 is made up of 15 amino acids. Germline V gene sequence: CDR1 SGHRS, CDR2 YFSETQ. The CDR3 protein is CASSRGSGVAYEQYF. The CDR3 nucleotides are TGCGCCAGCAGCCGTGGGTCGGGGGTCGCCTACGAGCAGTACTTC.

The chain links TRBV10-3 to TRBJ2-7, with TRBD2 as a possible D gene (6 bases). The V gene lost 0 bases and the J gene lost 6 bases, with 12 bases spanning the gap. Per the germline V gene, CDR1 is ENHRY and CDR2 is SYGVKD. The CDR3 totals 14 residues. The CDR3 loop is CAISESMGGGEQYF. The CDR3 region has the DNA TGTGCCATCAGTGAGTCAATGGGGGGAGGCGAGCAGTACTTC.

The chain links TRBV7-9 to TRBJ2-7; 13 bases match TRBD2. Germline lookup yields CDR1 SEHNR and CDR2 FQNEAQ (reference sequence). Trimming took 5 bases from V and 2 from J; bases not matched to a gene: 12. This CDR3 comprises 18 residues. The CDR3 spells CASSPRSGLAGYTYEQYF. The DNA of the CDR3 is TGTGCCAGCAGCCCCAGGTCGGGACTAGCGGGATACACCTACGAGCAGTACTTC.

The chain recombines TRBV20-1 with TRBJ1-4; D not certain. CDR1 and CDR2 from the germline V gene are DFQATT and SNEGSKA (reference sequence). V shed 3 bases and J shed 0 bases, with 26 bases lying between them. The CDR3 is 20 amino acids. The CDR3 sequence: CSASGVGSTYQITTNEKLFF. In nucleotides, the CDR3 is TGCAGTGCTAGTGGGGTGGGGTCGACCTACCAAATAACAACTAATGAAAAACTGTTTTTT.

The rearrangement uses TRBV18 and TRBJ2-7; D call uncertain. CDR3 length equals 14 residues. The germline V gene encodes CDR1 KGHSH and CDR2 LQKENI. V dropped 2 bases and J dropped 0 bases, with 8 bases sitting between them. In nucleotides, the CDR3 is TGTGCCAGCTCACCAAGGTCTGCCTCCTACGAGCAGTACTTC. Translation gives CASSPRSASYEQYF.

This clonotype came up a few times. The CDR3 is CSARGLAGGYEQYF. The CDR3 DNA reads TGCAGTGCTAGAGGACTAGCGGGAGGGTACGAGCAGTACTTC. V and J are TRBV20-1 and TRBJ2-7, with TRBD2 matching 14 bases. Germline CDR1 and CDR2: DFQATT and SNEGSKA (reference sequence). The CDR3 covers 14 residues. Losses at the gene ends were 1 base for V and 4 bases for J; bases not matched to a gene: 0.

The chain links TRBV20-1 to TRBJ2-1; perhaps TRBD2 as D (5 bases). The CDR3 spans 11 residues. CDR1 is DFQATT and CDR2 is SNEGSKA in the germline V gene (reference sequence). Trimming shortened V by 1 base and J by 13 bases, and 11 bases separated the two germline ends. The CDR3 coding sequence is TGCAGTGCTAGAGGGGTCAGCGGACAGTTCTTC. This translates into CSARGVSGQFF.